The clone carrying this TCR beta chain has only one observation. The antigen remains undetermined. The entry originates in a study of T cell responses to AZD1222 COVID-19 vaccine. Turning to the study itself: Recipients boosted at about 4 weeks or about 12 weeks are pooled. Study outcomes and limitations: Nearly half of the spike-specific TCRs reportedly recognize variant regions that carry no mutations. In all cases, repertoires were sampled only after the peak T cell response. Clonal diversity may have been underestimated in mostly white British donors.

The table came from immunoSEQ multiplex PCR; TCRdb's copy has only in-frame clones and leaves some out. Of about 190,000 clones in the sample, 75% to 90% were seen once. The length of the CDR3 is 13 residues. Germline V CDR1 and CDR2: SGHAT, FQNNGV. Trimming left V 5 bases short and J 4 bases short, with 12 bases between. The sample here was peripheral blood, taken on day 0 of AZD1222 vaccination. This clonotype originated in an adult in good health. This chain connects TRBV11-2 to TRBJ2-7; D possibly corresponds to TRBD2 (5 bases). CDR3 sequence: CASSPGPGYEQYF. CDR3 coding DNA: TGTGCCAGCAGCCCAGGTCCGGGATACGAGCAGTACTTC. The whole variable domain, remainder taken from reference TRBV11-2 and TRBJ2-7, is EAGVAQSPRYKIIEKRQSVAFWCNPISGHATLYWYQQILGQGPKLLIQFQNNGVVDDSQLPKDRFSAERLKGVDSTLKIQPAKLEDSAVYLCASSPGPGYEQYFGPGTRLTVT.